The clone carrying this T cell receptor beta chain has a single count. Its antigen is not identified. This entry is derived from a study of T cell responses to AZD1222 COVID-19 vaccine. Whole-study results and caveats: Distributed over spike, vaccine-associated CD4 TCRs predominated at 160-218 and 743-854. Most donors were white British and more were female, and clonal diversity was possibly underestimated. Repertoires were obtained solely post-peak T cell response. Baseline seropositivity characterized only a handful of AZD1222 recipients.

This CDR3 comprises 14 residues. From germline, CDR1 is SGHRS and CDR2 YFSETQ. J lost 5 bases, V lost 4 bases, and 4 bases had no gene match. Libraries were prepared by immunoSEQ multiplex PCR; TCRdb keeps only in-frame clonotypes and omits some of them. Of some 90,000 clones in the sample, under 95% are singletons; the top ten hold 5.2%. This chain links TRBV5-1 with TRBJ2-1; 9 bases map to TRBD1. The TCR originated in an adult in good health. This specimen was peripheral blood, taken on day 0 of MenACWY control vaccination. The CDR3, as DNA: TGCGCCAGCAGCCTCGGGACAGGGCACAATGAGCAGTTCTTC. It specifies CASSLGTGHNEQFF.